This TCR beta chain was sequenced for a study of graft-versus-host responses after intestinal transplantation. The V end lost 1 base, the J end lost 3 bases, and 9 bases lay between the germline ends. There are 14 residues in the CDR3. Germline V gene data show CDR1 as PRHDT and CDR2 as FYEKMQ (reference sequence). Sequencing used immunoSEQ multiplex PCR; TCRdb keeps in-frame clones, though not all of them. Of about 92,000 clones detected, about 93% appear once; the ten largest clones hold 6%. This clone appeared once. As yet, its antigen is unknown. V is TRBV13 and J is TRBJ1-2, with D unclear. Sequenced material: unstimulated CD8+ T cells sorted from spleen or lymph node cells, taken before intestinal transplant. The TCR comes from a human donor who received an intestinal transplant. In DNA, the CDR3 is TGTGCCAGCAGCTTAGCTTTCAAGTACTATGGCTACACCTTC. Protein: CASSLAFKYYGYTF.